Shown below are 26 T cell receptor beta chains from a single sample sequenced in a study of metastatic and nonmetastatic thyroid tumors (dated by TCRdb to 2020 to 2022). Before undergoing thyroid surgery, none of the patients had been given any kind of treatment. Library creation used PCR. The data were produced on an Illumina HiSeq 4000. TCRdb trimmed the raw reads at Q25, called clones with MiXCR and kept productive beta chains. This sample holds roughly 6,800 clones; 25% to 35% were observed only once. The top ten clonotypes cover about 21% of the sample. The source material was tumor tissue. Source of these receptors: a female donor with papillary thyroid cancer or a benign thyroid nodule (not recorded which). Some clones in this sample may be carry-over from other donors' samples.

This chain joins TRBV19 and TRBJ2-7, with D possibly matching TRBD1 (5 bases). This CDR3 is 11 amino acids long. The V end lost 6 bases, the J end lost 4 bases, and 7 bases lay between the germline ends. From germline, CDR1 is LNHDA and CDR2 SQIVND (reference sequence). As DNA, the CDR3 is TGTGCCAGTAGCTCAGGGTACGAGCAGTACTTC. Protein product: CASSSGYEQYF.

This rearrangement joins TRBV7-2 to TRBJ2-1; D is unclear. Germline V gene sequence: CDR1 SGHTA, CDR2 FQGNSA. The CDR3 sequence is 11 residues long. Trimming removed 3 bases from V and 9 bases from J, with 6 bases in between. The CDR3 loop is CASSFLGEQFF. The CDR3 DNA reads TGTGCCAGCAGCTTCCTAGGTGAGCAGTTCTTC.

The rearrangement uses TRBV18 and TRBJ2-5; 9 positions agree with TRBD2. Per germline, CDR1 KGHSH and CDR2 LQKENI. J lost 4 bases, V lost 1 base, and 19 bases had no gene match. The CDR3 runs to 20 residues. This CDR3 reads CASSPRPGGSETAGGETQYF. For the CDR3, the DNA is TGTGCCAGCTCACCACGTCCGGGGGGCAGTGAAACAGCGGGAGGAGAGACCCAGTACTTC.

Judged by abundance, this clone is hyperexpanded. The same CDR3 is also encoded by other DNA sequences in this sample. The V gene is TRBV2, the J gene TRBJ2-1, with D perhaps matching TRBD1 (5 bases). The CDR3 runs to 11 residues. Germline values: CDR1 SNHLY, CDR2 FYNNEI. V was trimmed by 5 bases and J by 8 bases, leaving 7 bases between them. Here the CDR3 reads CASSTRDEQFF. CDR3 nucleotides: TGTGCCAGCAGTACCAGGGATGAGCAGTTCTTC.

This clone is termed medium-sized. The rearrangement uses TRBV6-1 and TRBJ1-2, with D maybe TRBD1 (5 bases). The CDR3 has 14 residues. CDR1 is MNHNS and CDR2 is SASEGT in the germline V gene. Trimming pared 5 bases from V and 0 bases from J, leaving 10 bases between. Here the CDR3 reads CASSKGTANYGYTF. For the CDR3, the DNA is TGTGCCAGCAGTAAAGGGACGGCTAACTATGGCTACACCTTC.

On this clone: A much more abundant neighbour one base away suggests this may be a read error. The gene calls are TRBV11-2 and TRBJ2-7; D may be TRBD2 (5 bases). V lost 4 bases to trimming and J lost 7 bases, with 14 bases between them. The CDR3 consists of 13 residues. Germline CDR1 reads SGHAT; CDR2 reads FQNNGV. CDR3 nucleotide sequence: TGTGCCAGCAGCTCCGGGATACTTTTTGAGCAGTACTTC. It codes for CASSSGILFEQYF.

The rearrangement joins TRBV6-1 to TRBJ2-7; 8 positions match TRBD2. J gave up 2 bases and V 8 bases, and 2 bases lay outside the gene matches. The CDR3 has 12 residues. Germline CDR1 MNHNS, CDR2 SASEGT. CDR3 nucleotides: TGTGCCAGCCGGGGGGGAGCCTACGAGCAGTACTTC. This encodes CASRGGAYEQYF.

This clone was seen a handful of times. J is TRBJ2-2 and V is TRBV6-2 or TRBV6-3, with 10 positions matching TRBD2. V was pared by 5 bases and J by 1 base, with 1 base of the junction left unmatched. The CDR3 totals 15 residues. Germline loops: CDR1 MNHEY, CDR2 SVGEGT. CDR3 sequence reads: CASSGTSVNTGELFF. The CDR3 nucleotides are TGTGCCAGCAGTGGGACTAGCGTGAACACCGGGGAGCTGTTTTTT.

The rearrangement links TRBV6-1 to TRBJ2-3; possible D gene TRBD2, 6 bases. This CDR3 contains 17 residues. Trimming took 5 bases from V and 1 from J, leaving 19 bases between them. From germline, CDR1 is MNHNS and CDR2 SASEGT. Written as DNA, the CDR3 is TGTGCCAGCAGTCAACGACACGCGGGCGGGGGCACAGATACGCAGTATTTT. This codes for CASSQRHAGGGTDTQYF.

This clone was seen more than once but under ten times. The same CDR3 is also encoded by other DNA sequences in this sample. The J gene is TRBJ1-5, the V gene TRBV4-1; D call uncertain. The germline CDR1 and CDR2 sequences are MGHRA and YSYEKL. The V and J ends lost 1 base and 4 bases respectively, with 11 bases between them. The CDR3 is 15 amino acids. DNA of the CDR3: TGCGCCAGCAGCCAAGGGGGATTCGGGAATCAGCCCCAGCATTTT. Protein sequence: CASSQGGFGNQPQHF.

V gene TRBV2 combines with J gene TRBJ2-3; 10 nucleotides align to TRBD2. The V gene end was trimmed by 3 bases and the J gene end by 3 bases; junction bases not matched to a gene: 12. The germline gives CDR1 SNHLY, CDR2 FYNNEI. The CDR3 consists of 18 residues. The DNA for the CDR3 is TGTGCCAGCAGTGAGGTTGTGGTAGCGGGAGGCGGTACAGATACGCAGTATTTT. It specifies CASSEVVVAGGGTDTQYF.

The rearrangement uses TRBV18 and TRBJ1-3; weak D call: TRBD1 (5 bases). The V gene's germline CDR1 is KGHSH and CDR2 LQKENI. Trimming removed 5 bases from V and 4 bases from J, with 15 bases in between. CDR3 length: 15 amino acids. This chain's CDR3 is CASSTARVTGNTIYF. The CDR3, as DNA: TGTGCCAGCTCAACAGCCAGGGTGACAGGAAACACCATATATTTT.

This clone is labeled as medium-sized. This rearrangement joins TRBV7-9 to TRBJ1-2; D is perhaps TRBD1 (5 bases). The germline gives CDR1 SEHNR, CDR2 FQNEAQ (reference sequence). This CDR3 spans 14 amino acids. V shed 1 base and J shed 6 bases, with 12 bases lying between them. In nucleotides, the CDR3 is TGTGCCAGCAGCTTAGGAGGGCTGGGACATGGCTACACCTTC. It specifies CASSLGGLGHGYTF.

The rearrangement uses TRBV19 and TRBJ2-3, with D maybe TRBD1 (6 bases). V was shortened by 10 bases and J by 4 bases, with 15 bases between the two germline ends. The germline V gene encodes CDR1 LNHDA and CDR2 SQIVND (reference sequence). The CDR3 loop spans 13 amino acids. For the CDR3, the DNA is TGTGCCACCAGTAGGGGGTTGGCAGATACGCAGTATTTT. Translated, it gives CATSRGLADTQYF.

This clone was observed a few times. Given a much more abundant clone one base away, this may be a read error. This chain joins TRBV5-6 and TRBJ2-5; either TRBD1 or TRBD2 may supply D (5 bases each). The CDR3 has 16 amino acids. Germline CDR1 and CDR2: SGHDT and YYEEEE. CDR3 sequence: CASSLRGGWAQGTQYF. In DNA form, the CDR3 reads TGTGCCAGCAGCTTGAGGGGCGGGTGGGCCCAAGGGACCCAGTACTTC.

The V and J genes are TRBV6-4 and TRBJ2-1; 7 bases are a match to TRBD2. Germline values: CDR1 MRHNA, CDR2 SNTAGT. The CDR3 sequence is 12 residues long. The V segment lost 8 bases and the J segment 7 bases; nucleotides outside the gene matches: 5. DNA of the CDR3: TGTGCCAGCGGGACTACCCGGAATGAGCAGTTCTTC. It is translated as CASGTTRNEQFF.

This clone has only one observation. The rearrangement links TRBV11-2 to TRBJ1-2, with D possibly TRBD1 on 6 matching bases. V was shortened by 2 bases and J by 5 bases, with 15 bases between the two germline ends. There are 15 residues in the CDR3. CDR1 and CDR2 (germline): SGHAT, FQNNGV. The chain's CDR3 is CASSLLPGARYGYTF. In DNA form, the CDR3 reads TGTGCCAGCAGCTTACTTCCGGGGGCGAGGTATGGCTACACCTTC.

The sample holds one count of this clone. The rearrangement links TRBV20-1 to TRBJ2-7, with 10 bases lining up with TRBD1. V was clipped by 3 bases and J by 1 base; unmatched bases: 6. The CDR3 is 15 amino acids. Looked up from germline, CDR1 is DFQATT and CDR2 is SNEGSKA (reference sequence). For the CDR3, the DNA is TGCAGTGCTAGCCCGGGACAGGGGTGGTCCTACGAGCAGTACTTC. It yields the protein CSASPGQGWSYEQYF.

This clone was detected once. The gene calls are TRBV6-1 and TRBJ1-5, with D possibly being TRBD1 (5 bases). The CDR3 has 13 amino acids. Germline CDR1 reads MNHNS; CDR2 reads SASEGT. V lost 8 bases and J lost 16, with 24 bases in between. The CDR3 DNA follows: TGTGCCAGCGGTCCCCGTGGGGGGTTGCCCCTTCATTTT. The encoded protein is CASGPRGGLPLHF.

In its sample, this clone is medium-sized (0.01 to 0.1%). This chain links TRBV6-1 with TRBJ1-5, with D possibly TRBD1 on 5 matching bases. Trimming took 5 bases from V and 9 from J, leaving 14 bases between them. The CDR3 totals 13 residues. Germline V gives CDR1 MNHNS, CDR2 SASEGT. DNA of the CDR3: TGTGCCAGCAGTCCCCGTGGGGGGTTGCCCCAGCATTTT. This encodes CASSPRGGLPQHF.

This chain joins TRBV2 and TRBJ2-3; D call uncertain. V lost 6 bases and J lost 8, with 21 bases in between. Germline values: CDR1 SNHLY, CDR2 FYNNEI. This CDR3 has 15 amino acids. In nucleotides, the CDR3 is TGTGCCAGCAGGTCCGACGTGGCTTGGTCAGCTACGCAGTATTTT. Protein product: CASRSDVAWSATQYF.

Only a few counts were recorded for this clone. The chain couples TRBV6-1 to TRBJ2-7, with 10 bases aligning to TRBD2. V gave up 8 bases and J gave up 7 bases; unmatched junction bases: 14. CDR1 MNHNS and CDR2 SASEGT come from the germline V gene. The CDR3 sequence is 15 residues long. Here the CDR3 reads CASGVGLAASGEQYF. The CDR3 DNA reads as TGTGCCAGCGGCGTAGGACTAGCGGCCTCAGGGGAGCAGTACTTC.

This clone is judged large. The V call is TRBV7-2, the J call TRBJ2-7; no clear D. Between the trimmed V and J ends, which lost 1 base and 9 bases, there was a span of 7 bases. The CDR3 has 11 residues. Germline V gene lookup returns CDR1 SGHTA and CDR2 FQGNSA. The CDR3 DNA reads TGTGCCAGCAGCTTAGACCAGTGGCAGTACTTC. Amino acid sequence: CASSLDQWQYF.

Relative to its sample, this clone is medium-sized. The chain combines TRBV19 with TRBJ2-5, with 7 bases lining up with TRBD2. Germline trimming cut 5 bases from V and 4 bases from J; bases unmatched to any gene: 7. Germline lookup yields CDR1 LNHDA and CDR2 SQIVND (reference sequence). The CDR3 is 14 amino acids. This CDR3 reads CASSLRLAGETQYF. CDR3 sequence (DNA): TGTGCCAGTAGTCTAAGACTAGCTGGAGAGACCCAGTACTTC.

The chain couples TRBV2 to TRBJ2-7, with 9 bases matching TRBD1. The CDR3 consists of 16 residues. Germline CDR1 is SNHLY and CDR2 is FYNNEI. Losses at the gene ends were 7 bases for V and 1 base for J; bases not matched to a gene: 11. The chain's CDR3 is CASTHAGQGYSYEQYF. Here the CDR3 DNA reads TGTGCCAGCACCCACGCGGGACAGGGCTATTCCTACGAGCAGTACTTC. The full variable domain, in which reference TRBV2 and TRBJ2-7 provide the parts outside the CDR3, is EPEVTQTPSHQVTQMGQEVILRCVPISNHLYFYWYRQILGQKVEFLVSFYNNEISEKSEIFDDQFSVERPDGSNFTLKIRSTKLEDSAMYFCASTHAGQGYSYEQYFGPGTRLTVT.

The chain has TRBV12-3 or TRBV12-4 and TRBJ1-5; D ambiguous. This CDR3 has 15 amino acids. V lost 3 bases and J lost 7, with 16 bases in between. CDR3 sequence: CASSFPYGERQPQHF. CDR3 DNA: TGTGCCAGCAGTTTCCCCTACGGGGAACGCCAGCCCCAGCATTTT.